The 27 T cell receptor beta chains below were found in one sample sequenced in a study of PD-1 blockade in classical Hodgkin lymphoma. Clones were read by immunoSEQ multiplex PCR, and TCRdb kept only the in-frame ones, dropping some. This table has roughly 11,000 clones, almost 85% appearing once. The patients all showed relapse after autologous stem cell transplantation, while their brentuximab vedotin exposure varied. Investigators obtained CD8+ T cells from thawed PBMCs by magnetic negative selection. The sample was CD8+ T cells from blood, taken at baseline. These receptors all stem from a human donor with classical Hodgkin lymphoma.

The chain uses TRBV7-8 and TRBJ2-5; D is uncertain. The CDR3 loop spans 15 amino acids. V was trimmed by 2 bases and J by 3 bases, leaving 13 bases between them. From germline, CDR1 is SGHVS and CDR2 FQNEAQ. The CDR3 DNA is TGTGCCAGCAGCTTAATTTACGGGCTTGAAGAGACCCAGTACTTC. It encodes CASSLIYGLEETQYF.

The V and J genes are TRBV7-8 and TRBJ2-5, with TRBD1 matching 8 bases. CDR3 length: 16 residues. Germline V gives CDR1 SGHVS, CDR2 FQNEAQ. After removal of 1 base from V and 2 bases from J, the junction contained 6 bases not matched to a gene. This CDR3 reads CASSLDGHRGQETQYF. CDR3 DNA sequence: TGTGCCAGCAGCTTAGATGGCCACAGGGGGCAAGAGACCCAGTACTTC.

The rearrangement uses TRBV27 and TRBJ2-6; D is tentatively TRBD1 or TRBD2 (5 bases each). The V gene lost 0 bases and the J gene lost 5 bases, with 23 bases spanning the gap. This CDR3 has 20 residues. Germline values: CDR1 MNHEY, CDR2 SMNVEV (reference sequence). In DNA, the CDR3 is TGTGCCAGCAGTTTATCTTCCTTCCCCCCGGGACCCCTGTGGGCCAACGTCCTGACTTTC. This encodes CASSLSSFPPGPLWANVLTF.

The V and J genes are TRBV13 and TRBJ1-1; 12 bases fit TRBD1. Trimming took 0 bases from V and 4 from J; bases not matched to a gene: 3. Germline V gene sequence: CDR1 PRHDT, CDR2 FYEKMQ (reference sequence). The CDR3 covers 16 residues. For the CDR3, the DNA is TGTGCCAGCAGCTTAGGGGGACAGGGGGCGCCCACTGAAGCTTTCTTT. The encoded protein is CASSLGGQGAPTEAFF.

This clone has just one count. The chain joins TRBV4-1 to TRBJ2-1; D uncertain. There are 14 residues in the CDR3. The germline V gene encodes CDR1 MGHRA and CDR2 YSYEKL. Trimming took off 0 bases at V and 6 bases at J, with 9 bases between the two ends. The CDR3 loop reads CASSQDLAGNEQFF. The CDR3, as DNA: TGCGCCAGCAGCCAAGATCTGGCCGGCAATGAGCAGTTCTTC.

In this sample, this clone turned up a few times. The CDR3 DNA reads TGTGCCAGCAGTACCCCGGGGGGGGTGGGTCAGCCCCAGCATTTT. Translated, it gives CASSTPGGVGQPQHF. This chain connects TRBV2 to TRBJ1-5; TRBD1 is a possible D gene (5 bases). The CDR3 is made up of 15 amino acids. CDR1 and CDR2 (germline): SNHLY, FYNNEI. Between the trimmed V and J ends, which lost 5 bases and 6 bases, there was a span of 17 bases.

This chain uses TRBV7-2 with TRBJ2-7, with unresolved D. The V end lost 1 base, the J end lost 4 bases, and 5 bases lay between the germline ends. Germline-derived CDR1 and CDR2 are SGHTA and FQGNSA. The CDR3 is 12 amino acids. CDR3 amino acids: CASSLVIYEQYF. DNA for the CDR3: TGTGCCAGCAGCTTAGTTATTTACGAGCAGTACTTC.

Turning to this clone: At one boundary the junction diverges from the germline segment, which might be a read error. The chain employs TRBV7-9 and TRBJ1-2, with D unresolved. The CDR3 is 8 residues long. From germline, CDR1 is SEHNR and CDR2 FQNEAQ (reference sequence). This chain's CDR3 is CASSDFVF. CDR3 bases: TGTGCCAGCAGCGACTTCGTCTTC.

The rearrangement uses TRBV6-6 and TRBJ2-2, with TRBD2 matching over 14 bases. The CDR3 covers 15 residues. CDR1 is MNHNY, CDR2 SVGAGI, per germline (reference sequence). V dropped 8 bases and J dropped 7; count of bases not matched to a gene: 6. In DNA form, the CDR3 reads TGTGCCAGCGGGGGACTAGCGGGAGCCGTCGGGGAGCTGTTTTTT. It specifies CASGGLAGAVGELFF.

The chain combines TRBV10-2 with TRBJ2-6; TRBD1 might be the D (6 bases). The CDR3 sequence is 20 residues long. The V gene lost 7 bases and the J gene lost 0 bases, with 25 bases spanning the gap. The V gene's germline CDR1 is WSHSY and CDR2 SAAADI. CDR3 in amino acids: CASTNNYPGHKVSGANVLTF. CDR3 bases: TGCGCCAGCACCAATAACTATCCGGGACATAAAGTCTCTGGGGCCAACGTCCTGACTTTC.

This chain joins TRBV21-1 and TRBJ2-1; the table calls TRBD1, which could not be checked here. TRBV21-1 is termed a pseudogene. The CDR3 runs 16 residues. CDR3 coding DNA: TGTGCCAGCAGCATTCTGAAGTGGCCTTCCTACAATGAGCAGTTCTTC. It translates to CASSILKWPSYNEQFF.

This chain joins TRBV27 and TRBJ2-1, with 11 bases lining up with TRBD2. Trimming removed 4 bases from V and 4 bases from J; junction bases left unmatched: 6. CDR1 is MNHEY and CDR2 is SMNVEV in the germline V gene (reference sequence). The CDR3 is 16 residues long. The CDR3 is CASSSTLAGAYNEQFF. Here the CDR3 DNA reads TGTGCCAGCAGTTCTACACTAGCGGGGGCATACAATGAGCAGTTCTTC.

In this sample, this clone turned up a few times. The V and J genes are TRBV9 and TRBJ1-1, with D possibly TRBD1 on 6 matching bases. The germline gives CDR1 SGDLS, CDR2 YYNGEE. V gave up 1 base and J gave up 3 bases, with 13 bases separating them. The CDR3 spans 15 residues. The CDR3 sequence is CASSVLQGRDTEAFF. Written as DNA, the CDR3 is TGTGCCAGCAGCGTATTACAGGGCAGGGACACTGAAGCTTTCTTT.

The V gene is TRBV30, the J gene TRBJ1-5, with TRBD1 identical over 7 bases. Germline V gene lookup returns CDR1 GTSNPN and CDR2 SVGIG (reference sequence). V shed 2 bases, J shed 9 bases, and the junction held 16 bases outside the gene matches. CDR3 size: 16 residues. Written as DNA, the CDR3 is TGTGCCTGGAGTCCCCGGGAGGGACAGAGCCGCAGGCCCCAGCATTTT. Translating it yields CAWSPREGQSRRPQHF.

CDR3 region: CASSEGTSINEQFF. DNA of the CDR3: TGTGCCAGCAGTGAAGGGACTAGTATAAATGAGCAGTTCTTC. The V and J genes are TRBV25-1 and TRBJ2-1; 8 bases are a match to TRBD2. Germline V gene sequence: CDR1 MGHDK, CDR2 SYGVNS. CDR3 length: 14 residues. The junction had 4 bases not matched to a gene; V was cut back by 2 bases and J by 7 bases. The variable domain in full, with the rest retrieved from reference TRBV25-1 and TRBJ2-1, is EADIYQTPRYLVIGTGKKITLECSQTMGHDKMYWYQQDPGMELHLIHYSYGVNSTEKGDLSSESTVSRIRTEHFPLTLESARPSHTSQYLCASSEGTSINEQFFGPGTRLTVL.

This rearrangement joins TRBV4-2 to TRBJ2-7; D might be TRBD2 (6 bases). V lost 7 bases and J 6 bases, leaving 25 bases between the germline ends. Germline lookup yields CDR1 LGHNA and CDR2 YNFKEQ. The CDR3 has 16 residues. As DNA, the CDR3 is TGTGCCAGCATCACCCTCGGGGGAATCCGACGCTGCGAGCAGTACTTC. Its protein is CASITLGGIRRCEQYF.

V and J are TRBV5-1 and TRBJ2-5; 12 positions match TRBD1. The CDR3 is 16 residues long. The V and J ends lost 3 bases and 4 bases, in that order; junction bases with no gene match: 7. CDR1 and CDR2 from the germline V gene are SGHRS and YFSETQ. CDR3 region: CASSSRDRGRGETQYF. Written as DNA, the CDR3 is TGCGCCAGCAGCTCCCGGGACAGGGGGCGGGGAGAGACCCAGTACTTC.

The chain joins TRBV11-2 to TRBJ2-7; D is unclear. This CDR3 has 12 residues. Trimming removed 5 bases from V and 2 bases from J, with 7 bases in between. Germline V gene data show CDR1 as SGHAT and CDR2 as FQNNGV. The CDR3 reads CASSPPAYEQYF. The CDR3 DNA reads as TGTGCCAGCAGCCCTCCGGCCTACGAGCAGTACTTC.

The chain couples TRBV28 to TRBJ1-3; a weak D match, TRBD1 (6 bases). The CDR3 is made up of 16 amino acids. The germline gives CDR1 MDHEN, CDR2 SYDVKM. Trimming left V 10 bases short and J 5 bases short, with 24 bases between. The CDR3 loop is CAIDGGTAGNRNTIYF. DNA of the CDR3: TGTGCCATCGATGGGGGCACGGCGGGTAATAGAAACACCATATATTTT.

This clone was picked up one time. The chain employs TRBV5-1 and TRBJ2-3, with D possibly being TRBD2 (5 bases). The V gene lost 0 bases and the J gene lost 1 base, with 9 bases spanning the gap. Germline CDR1 is SGHRS and CDR2 is YFSETQ. The CDR3 consists of 15 residues. This CDR3 is CASSLGGVGTDTQYF. For the CDR3, the DNA is TGCGCCAGCAGCTTGGGGGGAGTGGGCACAGATACGCAGTATTTT.

The gene calls are TRBV7-9 and TRBJ2-1; possibly TRBD2 for D (6 bases). Looked up from germline, CDR1 is SEHNR and CDR2 is FQNEAQ (reference sequence). CDR3 length: 13 amino acids. Trimming removed 5 bases at V and 6 bases at J, with 11 bases between. The CDR3 is CASSPRDSNEQFF. CDR3 coding DNA: TGTGCCAGCAGCCCCCGGGACTCCAATGAGCAGTTCTTC.

V is TRBV6-5 and J is TRBJ2-5; D unclear. V was trimmed by 7 bases and J by 5 bases, leaving 14 bases between them. The germline V gene encodes CDR1 MNHEY and CDR2 SVGAGI. The CDR3 is 13 amino acids. CDR3 nucleotides: TGTGCCAGCACTCTTGAAATCGGGGAGACCCAGTACTTC. Protein: CASTLEIGETQYF.

The rearrangement uses TRBV19 and TRBJ1-5, with D unclear. The CDR3 extends over 15 amino acids. V was shortened by 4 bases and J by 1 base, with 11 bases between the two germline ends. Germline values: CDR1 LNHDA, CDR2 SQIVND (reference sequence). The CDR3 spells CASSTRIVSNQPQHF. The CDR3, as DNA: TGTGCCAGTAGTACCCGGATAGTGAGCAATCAGCCCCAGCATTTT. Variable domain in full (rest from reference TRBV19 and TRBJ1-5): DGGITQSPKYLFRKEGQNVTLSCEQNLNHDAMYWYRQDPGQGLRLIYYSQIVNDFQKGDIAEGYSVSREKKESFPLTVTSAQKNPTAFYLCASSTRIVSNQPQHFGDGTRLSIL.

By proportion, this clone is large. The rearrangement links TRBV28 to TRBJ2-2; the D is unclear. Germline CDR1 and CDR2: MDHEN and SYDVKM. CDR3 length equals 13 residues. Trimming stripped 2 bases from V and 3 bases from J, with 4 bases between. The CDR3 here is CASSLHDTGELFF. Here the CDR3 DNA reads TGTGCCAGCAGTTTACATGACACCGGGGAGCTGTTTTTT.

This clone was counted only a few times. This chain uses TRBV7-9 with TRBJ2-3, with unresolved D. This CDR3 is 12 amino acids long. Looked up from germline, CDR1 is SEHNR and CDR2 is FQNEAQ (reference sequence). The V and J ends lost 3 bases and 1 base respectively, with 2 bases between them. The CDR3 protein is CASSFGTDTQYF. CDR3 DNA: TGTGCCAGCAGCTTCGGCACAGATACGCAGTATTTT.

The V and J genes are TRBV13 and TRBJ2-1; 14 bases match TRBD2. Per the germline V gene, CDR1 is PRHDT and CDR2 is FYEKMQ (reference sequence). The junction had 5 bases not matched to a gene; V was cut back by 5 bases and J by 8 bases. This CDR3 has 15 residues. In DNA, the CDR3 is TGTGCCAGCAGCAGGGGACTAGCGGGAGAAGATGAGCAGTTCTTC. Translation gives CASSRGLAGEDEQFF.

This clone is medium-sized. This chain uses TRBV7-9 with TRBJ1-2; maybe TRBD1 (5 bases). CDR3 length: 11 residues. V lost 3 bases and J 7 bases, leaving 6 bases between the germline ends. Germline CDR1 SEHNR, CDR2 FQNEAQ (reference sequence). In DNA form, the CDR3 reads TGTGCCAGCAGCTTCGGGACTGGCTACACCTTC. Its translation: CASSFGTGYTF.